The text below deals with one TCR beta chain. Its antigen remains unidentified. Assays examined roughly 100,000 TCR templates per sample. TCRdb's table, derived via immunoSEQ multiplex PCR, lists solely in-frame clones and lacks some. The sample records about 100,000 clones, around 92% being singletons. This CDR3 region has 15 residues. The V segment lost 5 bases and the J segment 8 bases; nucleotides outside the gene matches: 10. CDR1 and CDR2 (germline): SEHNR, FQNEAQ (reference sequence). The entry originates in a study of siplizumab effects on memory and regulatory T cells. General study points: Unstimulated subsets were the mapping target of only a minor fraction of alloreactive clones. Proliferating siplizumab-culture Tregs lacked confirmation of suppressive function.

The rearrangement uses TRBV7-9 and TRBJ1-4; 8 positions agree with TRBD1. The clonotype originates from a human donor in good health. The sample comprised Tregs sorted from blood. For the CDR3, the DNA is TGTGCCAGCAGCGCGGGGACAGGCCGGTGGGAAAAACTGTTTTTT. It translates to CASSAGTGRWEKLFF.